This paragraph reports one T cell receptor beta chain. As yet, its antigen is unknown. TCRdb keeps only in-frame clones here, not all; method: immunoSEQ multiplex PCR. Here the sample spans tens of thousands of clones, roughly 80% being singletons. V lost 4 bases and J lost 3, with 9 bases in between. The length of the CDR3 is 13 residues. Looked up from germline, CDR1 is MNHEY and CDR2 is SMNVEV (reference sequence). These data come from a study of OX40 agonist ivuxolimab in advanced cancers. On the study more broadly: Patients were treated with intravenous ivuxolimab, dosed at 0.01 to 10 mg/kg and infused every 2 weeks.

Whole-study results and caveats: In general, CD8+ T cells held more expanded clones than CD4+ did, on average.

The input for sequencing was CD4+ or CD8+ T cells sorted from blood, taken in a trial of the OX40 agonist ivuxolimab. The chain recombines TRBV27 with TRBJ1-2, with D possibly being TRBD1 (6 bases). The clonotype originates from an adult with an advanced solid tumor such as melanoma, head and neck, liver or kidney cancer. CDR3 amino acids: CASSSYRDYGYTF. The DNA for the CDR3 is TGTGCCAGCAGTTCATACAGGGACTATGGCTACACCTTC.